This TCR beta chain was sequenced in a study of blood T cell repertoires in COVID-19. Across the study: Sites in the United States, Italy and Spain provided acute and convalescent COVID-19 samples. The analysed material was cDNA or gDNA that came from T cells, B-cell-depleted T cells, or PBMCs.

Methods used by the authors: Amplified reference gene primers provided the basis for estimating nucleated cell counts. Measured with immunoSEQ multiplex PCR; TCRdb has only the in-frame clones, and not every one. That table supplies the V and J calls and clone size; D and trimming were determined from the DNA. Among approximately 89,000 clones listed, 65% to 85% were seen once. Seattle patient enrollment occurred during active infection, with longitudinal follow-up thereafter. The sequence was collected from a man aged 65-85 years with COVID-19, enrolled during active disease. Sequenced input: peripheral blood.

The CDR3 spells CASSFPAQPGGTEAFF. CDR3 in DNA: TGTGCCAGCAGTTTTCCTGCCCAACCCGGGGGGACTGAAGCTTTCTTT. The chain is built from TRBV28 and TRBJ1-1; D might be TRBD1 (5 bases). CDR3 length: 16 residues. Germline V CDR1 and CDR2: MDHEN, SYDVKM. Trimming cost V 3 bases and J 5 bases, with 19 bases left between them. Filled out from reference TRBV28 and TRBJ1-1, the complete variable domain reads DVKVTQSSRYLVKRTGEKVFLECVQDMDHENMFWYRQDPGLGLRLIYFSYDVKMKEKGDIPEGYSVSREKKERFSLILESASTNQTSMYLCASSFPAQPGGTEAFFGQGTRLTVV.